This section outlines one TCR beta chain sequence together with its context. These data come from a study of blood T cell repertoires in COVID-19. Background on the study: Samples came from the United States, Italy and Spain, spanning acute and convalescent COVID-19.

The CDR3 has 17 amino acids. Germline V CDR1 and CDR2: ENHRY, SYGVKD. After removal of 6 bases from V and 0 bases from J, the junction contained 6 bases not matched to a gene. In the original workflow: Amplification with reference gene primers provided the estimates of nucleated cell counts. Profiled with immunoSEQ multiplex PCR; TCRdb holds only in-frame clones, not every one. V and J calls and clone size come straight from that table; D and trimming were deduced from the DNA. The sample consists of about 160,000 clones, 90% to 95% of them appearing once. The source material was peripheral blood. The TCR was taken from a woman aged 50 to 65 with acute or convalescent COVID-19. This chain joins TRBV10-3 and TRBJ2-1; TRBD2 agrees at 12 bases. The CDR3, as DNA: TGTGCCATCAGGATGACTAGCGGGAGCGGCTCCTACAATGAGCAGTTCTTC. Protein: CAIRMTSGSGSYNEQFF.